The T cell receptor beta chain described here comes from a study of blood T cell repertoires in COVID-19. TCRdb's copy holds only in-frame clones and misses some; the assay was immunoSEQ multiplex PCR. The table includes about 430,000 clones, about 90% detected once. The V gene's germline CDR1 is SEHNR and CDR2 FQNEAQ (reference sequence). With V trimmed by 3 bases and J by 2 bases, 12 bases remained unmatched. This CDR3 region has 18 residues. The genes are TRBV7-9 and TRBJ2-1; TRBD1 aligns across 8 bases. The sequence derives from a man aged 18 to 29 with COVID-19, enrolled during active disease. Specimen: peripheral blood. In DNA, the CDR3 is TGTGCCAGCAGCTTTTCTCTACCCGTGGACAGGGCCTACAATGAGCAGTTCTTC. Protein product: CASSFSLPVDRAYNEQFF.